This entry features one T cell receptor beta chain sequence. Its antigen is unknown. The data were obtained in a study of cytomegalovirus exposure and HLA in healthy donors. Overall study findings and caveats: Most TCR sequences proved rare, with some public TCRs found in many donors. A later look showed TCR association rates differing by HLA locus, highest for DRB1 and lowest for HLA-C. In vitro, three CMV-associated chains proved specific for CMV antigens. A later analysis linked about 17,000 TCR beta sequences to HLA alleles at 0.05 false discovery rate.

Use of 60 Vbeta and 13 Jbeta primers characterized the PCR. Sequencing used immunoSEQ multiplex PCR; TCRdb keeps in-frame clones, though not all of them. This sample has fewer than 150,000 clones, with 74% found just once. Germline V gene data show CDR1 as LGHNA and CDR2 as YNFKEQ. V was shortened by 2 bases and J by 7 bases, with 17 bases between the two germline ends. The CDR3 runs 16 residues. The sequenced sample consisted of PBMCs. The source is a woman aged 45-60 years in good health and CMV-seropositive. The chain uses TRBV4-2 and TRBJ2-2; D might be TRBD2 (5 bases). The CDR3 sequence: CASSQKGEGKVGELFF. DNA of the CDR3: TGTGCCAGCAGCCAAAAGGGTGAGGGTAAGGTCGGGGAGCTGTTTTTT.